The 27 T cell receptor beta chains presented below share a single source sample, sequenced in a study of blood T cell repertoires in COVID-19. Sequencing was performed with immunoSEQ multiplex PCR; in TCRdb, only in-frame clones are kept and a portion is missing. This table holds tens of thousands of clones, almost 90% found once. The specimen was peripheral blood. The receptors were sampled from a human donor in a cohort sampled during active COVID-19.

V is TRBV11-2 and J is TRBJ2-1; 8 bases agree with TRBD1. This CDR3 contains 12 residues. V dropped 1 base and J dropped 11; count of bases not matched to a gene: 1. The germline V gene encodes CDR1 SGHAT and CDR2 FQNNGV. CDR3 nucleotides: TGTGCCAGCAGCTTAGGGGACAGGCAGCAGTTCTTC. Its translation: CASSLGDRQQFF.

This clone has just one count. This sequence joins TRBV7-9 and TRBJ1-3; D unclear. CDR1 and CDR2 from the germline V gene are SEHNR and FQNEAQ (reference sequence). Trimming removed 2 bases at V and 2 bases at J, with 10 bases between. The CDR3 has 15 amino acids. CDR3 region: CASSLRGSTGNTIYF. DNA for the CDR3: TGTGCCAGCAGCTTACGGGGTTCTACTGGAAACACCATATATTTT.

CDR3 nucleotides: TGTGCCAGCTCACCACTCGGGACTAGCGGGAGGGCCCCAGAGCAGTATTTT. Amino acid sequence: CASSPLGTSGRAPEQYF. This chain uses TRBV18 with TRBJ2-3, with 16 positions matching TRBD2. From germline, CDR1 is KGHSH and CDR2 LQKENI. The ends lost 1 base at V and 11 bases at J; junction bases unmatched: 9. The CDR3 is 17 amino acids.

This clone has a handful of counts. The chain joins TRBV7-2 to TRBJ2-4, with TRBD1 as a possible D gene (6 bases). V lost 2 bases, J lost 2 bases, and 10 bases lay in between. CDR1 SGHTA and CDR2 FQGNSA come from the germline V gene. CDR3 length equals 15 residues. The CDR3 nucleotides are TGTGCCAGCAGCTTATGGACAGAGACCAAAAACATTCAGTACTTC. It specifies CASSLWTETKNIQYF.

CDR3 amino acids: CASSLAQGARAFF. In DNA, the CDR3 is TGTGCCAGCAGCTTAGCTCAGGGGGCGCGGGCTTTCTTT. The V and J genes are TRBV7-9 and TRBJ1-1, with 8 positions matching TRBD1. The V and J ends lost 0 bases and 11 bases, in that order; junction bases with no gene match: 5. The CDR3 runs 13 residues. CDR1 and CDR2 from the germline V gene are SEHNR and FQNEAQ (reference sequence).

V gene TRBV7-9 combines with J gene TRBJ2-3; D remains unclear. This CDR3 has 12 residues. Germline V gene data show CDR1 as SEHNR and CDR2 as FQNEAQ (reference sequence). V was shortened by 5 bases and J by 1 base, with 4 bases between the two germline ends. The CDR3 DNA reads TGTGCCAGCAGCCCGGGCACAGATACGCAGTATTTT. It yields the protein CASSPGTDTQYF.

The CDR3 sequence: CATKTGNQPQHF. Written as DNA, the CDR3 is TGTGCCACCAAGACAGGGAATCAGCCCCAGCATTTT. The rearrangement joins TRBV19 to TRBJ1-5; 7 bases map to TRBD1. CDR1 is LNHDA, CDR2 SQIVND, per germline (reference sequence). V lost 10 bases to trimming and J lost 4 bases; unmatched junction nucleotides: 4. There are 12 residues in the CDR3. Looking up the rest from reference TRBV19 and TRBJ1-5 gives the full variable domain: DGGITQSPKYLFRKEGQNVTLSCEQNLNHDAMYWYRQDPGQGLRLIYYSQIVNDFQKGDIAEGYSVSREKKESFPLTVTSAQKNPTAFYLCATKTGNQPQHFGDGTRLSIL.

V gene TRBV10-3 combines with J gene TRBJ2-7; D is possibly TRBD1 (6 bases). Germline CDR1 ENHRY, CDR2 SYGVKD. Trimming stripped 2 bases from V and 10 bases from J, with 12 bases between. The CDR3 has 12 residues. The chain's CDR3 is CAISERQDLQYF. Written as DNA, the CDR3 is TGTGCCATCAGTGAGAGACAGGACCTTCAGTACTTC.

The chain is built from TRBV7-6 and TRBJ2-7, with D possibly matching TRBD1 (5 bases). From germline, CDR1 is SGHVS and CDR2 FNYEAQ. The CDR3 loop spans 13 amino acids. Deletions cut 1 base from V and 2 bases from J, with 6 bases between. The CDR3 nucleotides are TGTGCCAGCAGCTTAGAGACAGCCTACGAGCAGTACTTC. Amino acid sequence: CASSLETAYEQYF.

In this sample, this clone turned up once. The V and J genes are TRBV2 and TRBJ2-5, with TRBD2 matching over 15 bases. V was clipped by 4 bases and J by 7 bases; unmatched bases: 7. CDR1 and CDR2 (germline): SNHLY, FYNNEI. CDR3 length equals 16 residues. In DNA form, the CDR3 reads TGTGCCAGCAGTGGGGCCCGGACTAGCGGGGGGGGGACCCAGTACTTC. This encodes CASSGARTSGGGTQYF. The full variable domain, its missing parts supplied by reference TRBV2 and TRBJ2-5, is EPEVTQTPSHQVTQMGQEVILRCVPISNHLYFYWYRQILGQKVEFLVSFYNNEISEKSEIFDDQFSVERPDGSNFTLKIRSTKLEDSAMYFCASSGARTSGGGTQYFGPGTRLLVL.

V gene TRBV20-1 combines with J gene TRBJ2-3; D is ambiguous. CDR1 DFQATT and CDR2 SNEGSKA come from the germline V gene (reference sequence). Between the trimmed V and J ends, which lost 3 bases and 2 bases, there was a span of 12 bases. This CDR3 comprises 14 residues. CDR3 sequence reads: CSASRLEFTDTQYF. CDR3 coding DNA: TGCAGTGCTAGTCGGCTGGAGTTCACAGATACGCAGTATTTT.

This chain links TRBV6-4 with TRBJ2-4, with TRBD2 matching 10 bases. From germline, CDR1 is MRHNA and CDR2 SNTAGT. CDR3 size: 13 residues. J was trimmed by 11 bases and V by 4 bases; bases with no gene match: 5. CDR3 in DNA: TGTGCCAGCAGTGCTAGCGGGGGAATCGTTCAGTACTTC. Protein sequence: CASSASGGIVQYF.

V gene TRBV6-5 combines with J gene TRBJ2-5; 10 bases align to TRBD2. Germline V lookup: CDR1 MNHEY, CDR2 SVGAGI. J lost 7 bases, V lost 7 bases, and 12 bases had no gene match. This CDR3 has 15 amino acids. The CDR3 sequence: CASTLAGVGSGTQYF. The CDR3 DNA reads TGTGCCAGCACCCTAGCGGGAGTGGGGTCGGGGACCCAGTACTTC.

This chain links TRBV10-3 with TRBJ2-5; 9 nucleotides match TRBD2. The trim removed 2 bases at V and 11 bases at J, leaving 6 bases unmatched. CDR1 and CDR2 (germline): ENHRY, SYGVKD. This CDR3 is built from 13 residues. CDR3 protein: CAISEDQAGGQYF. Written as DNA, the CDR3 is TGTGCCATCAGTGAGGATCAAGCGGGAGGACAGTACTTC.

The table lists this clone with a few counts. This chain links TRBV10-1 with TRBJ1-2; D possibly corresponds to TRBD1 (5 bases). CDR1 and CDR2 (germline): WNHNN, SYGVQD (reference sequence). V dropped 0 bases and J dropped 4 bases, with 12 bases sitting between them. The CDR3 covers 15 residues. CDR3 bases: TGCGCCAGCAGTGAGTCAGGAGACAGCCCCTATGGCTACACCTTC. Translated, it gives CASSESGDSPYGYTF.

V gene TRBV5-4 combines with J gene TRBJ2-1; TRBD1 aligns across 8 bases. The CDR3 is 15 amino acids. The ends lost 2 bases at V and 5 bases at J; junction bases unmatched: 6. Germline V CDR1 and CDR2: SGHNT, YYREEE (reference sequence). In DNA form, the CDR3 reads TGTGCCAGCAGCTTAGACAGGGGTTCCCACAATGAGCAGTTCTTC. Translating it yields CASSLDRGSHNEQFF.

There are a few counts of this clone. The chain couples TRBV6-2 or TRBV6-3 to TRBJ2-3, with D perhaps being TRBD1 or TRBD2 (7 bases each). Germline CDR1 is MNHEY and CDR2 is SVGEGT. The germline V and J ends were trimmed by 6 bases and 3 bases, with 13 bases remaining between them. The CDR3 consists of 14 residues. The CDR3 is CASSPGGATDTQYF. For the CDR3, the DNA is TGTGCCAGCAGCCCAGGGGGGGCTACAGATACGCAGTATTTT.

The chain couples TRBV7-2 to TRBJ1-5, with a tentative D call TRBD1 (6 bases). This CDR3 has 15 residues. Germline loops: CDR1 SGHTA, CDR2 FQGNSA. Trimming left V 5 bases short and J 7 bases short, with 18 bases between. The CDR3 here is CASSQLQGAGQPQHF. The CDR3, as DNA: TGTGCCAGCAGCCAACTACAGGGAGCTGGACAGCCCCAGCATTTT.

This chain joins TRBV19 and TRBJ2-7, with a tentative D call TRBD1 (6 bases). The germline CDR1 and CDR2 sequences are LNHDA and SQIVND (reference sequence). CDR3 length: 13 amino acids. Trimming removed 4 bases at V and 7 bases at J, with 14 bases between. The CDR3 DNA is TGTGCCAGTAGTACAGGGGCCGGGTTGGAGCAGTACTTC. As protein: CASSTGAGLEQYF. Filled out from reference TRBV19 and TRBJ2-7, the complete variable domain reads DGGITQSPKYLFRKEGQNVTLSCEQNLNHDAMYWYRQDPGQGLRLIYYSQIVNDFQKGDIAEGYSVSREKKESFPLTVTSAQKNPTAFYLCASSTGAGLEQYFGPGTRLTVT.

The genes are TRBV28 and TRBJ2-2; D is perhaps TRBD1 (6 bases). The CDR3 runs to 16 residues. Germline V CDR1 and CDR2: MDHEN, SYDVKM. V shed 1 base and J shed 1 base, with 10 bases lying between them. The CDR3 DNA reads as TGTGCCAGCAGTTTATACGGGACACTGAACACCGGGGAGCTGTTTTTT. Translated: CASSLYGTLNTGELFF. The complete variable domain, with remaining parts taken from reference TRBV28 and TRBJ2-2, reads DVKVTQSSRYLVKRTGEKVFLECVQDMDHENMFWYRQDPGLGLRLIYFSYDVKMKEKGDIPEGYSVSREKKERFSLILESASTNQTSMYLCASSLYGTLNTGELFFGEGSRLTVL.

The J gene is TRBJ2-1, the V gene TRBV2, with 7 bases matching TRBD2. This CDR3 is built from 13 residues. After removal of 8 bases from V and 6 bases from J, the junction contained 7 bases not matched to a gene. CDR1 is SNHLY, CDR2 FYNNEI, per germline. The CDR3 nucleotides read TGTGCCAGCGGGGCTAGCGGTCTCAATGAGCAGTTCTTC. It encodes CASGASGLNEQFF. The whole variable domain, remainder taken from reference TRBV2 and TRBJ2-1, is EPEVTQTPSHQVTQMGQEVILRCVPISNHLYFYWYRQILGQKVEFLVSFYNNEISEKSEIFDDQFSVERPDGSNFTLKIRSTKLEDSAMYFCASGASGLNEQFFGPGTRLTVL.

CDR3 sequence reads: CASSILPSSGAETQYF. The CDR3 DNA is TGTGCCAGTAGTATATTACCTTCTTCGGGAGCAGAGACCCAGTACTTC. The J gene is TRBJ2-5, the V gene TRBV19; TRBD2 is a possible D gene (6 bases). Germline lookup yields CDR1 LNHDA and CDR2 SQIVND (reference sequence). Deletions cut 2 bases from V and 4 bases from J, with 17 bases between. The CDR3 runs 16 residues.

This chain connects TRBV18 to TRBJ2-7, with 12 positions matching TRBD2. Per the germline V gene, CDR1 is KGHSH and CDR2 is LQKENI. The V segment lost 4 bases and the J segment 5 bases; nucleotides outside the gene matches: 6. This CDR3 region has 15 residues. The CDR3 coding sequence is TGTGCCAGCTCACAACTGACTAGCGGGAGAAACGAGCAGTACTTC. It encodes CASSQLTSGRNEQYF. Using reference TRBV18 and TRBJ2-7 for the parts outside the CDR3, the full variable domain is NAGVMQNPRHLVRRRGQEARLRCSPMKGHSHVYWYRQLPEEGLKFMVYLQKENIIDESGMPKERFSAEFPKEGPSILRIQQVVRGDSAAYFCASSQLTSGRNEQYFGPGTRLTVT.

This sequence joins TRBV5-1 and TRBJ2-7; 9 bases are shared with TRBD1. V lost 4 bases, J lost 6 bases, and 5 bases stayed unmatched. This CDR3 region has 13 residues. Germline V gene lookup returns CDR1 SGHRS and CDR2 YFSETQ. This chain's CDR3 is CASSHGTGTEQYF. CDR3 DNA sequence: TGCGCCAGCAGCCACGGGACAGGGACCGAGCAGTACTTC.

The chain combines TRBV11-3 with TRBJ2-3; D not certain. The CDR3 spans 14 residues. V shed 5 bases and J shed 0 bases, with 9 bases lying between them. CDR1 is SGHNT and CDR2 is YENEEA in the germline V gene. The CDR3 nucleotides are TGTGCCAGCAGCCCTAGAGGTAGCACAGATACGCAGTATTTT. As protein: CASSPRGSTDTQYF.

The gene calls are TRBV27 and TRBJ2-5, with D unresolved. This CDR3 region has 15 residues. Trimming took 3 bases from V and 4 from J, leaving 15 bases between them. The germline V gene encodes CDR1 MNHEY and CDR2 SMNVEV (reference sequence). The CDR3 sequence: CASSLSMGFLETQYF. DNA of the CDR3: TGTGCCAGCAGTTTGTCGATGGGCTTCCTAGAGACCCAGTACTTC.

This sequence joins TRBV7-6 and TRBJ2-7; 7 positions agree with TRBD1. The junction had 3 bases not matched to a gene; V was cut back by 1 base and J by 3 bases. This CDR3 is built from 14 residues. In germline, CDR1 is SGHVS, CDR2 FNYEAQ. For the CDR3, the DNA is TGTGCCAGCAGCTTAGAGGCAGGGGGCTACGAGCAGTACTTC. Residues: CASSLEAGGYEQYF.